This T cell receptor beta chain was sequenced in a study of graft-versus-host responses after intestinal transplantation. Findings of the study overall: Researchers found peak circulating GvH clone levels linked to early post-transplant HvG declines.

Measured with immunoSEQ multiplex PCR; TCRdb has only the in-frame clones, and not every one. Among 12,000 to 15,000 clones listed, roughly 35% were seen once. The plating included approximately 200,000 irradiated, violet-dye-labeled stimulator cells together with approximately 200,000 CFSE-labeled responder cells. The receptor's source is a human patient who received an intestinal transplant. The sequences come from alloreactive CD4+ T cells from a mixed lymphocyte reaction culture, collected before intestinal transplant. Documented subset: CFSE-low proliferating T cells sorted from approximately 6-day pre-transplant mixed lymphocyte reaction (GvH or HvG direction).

The CDR3, as DNA: TGTGCCTGGCGAAGGAGGGGCCTGAACACTGAAGCTTTCTTT. This sequence encodes CAWRRRGLNTEAFF. The chain couples TRBV30 to TRBJ1-1, with a weak D call TRBD1 (5 bases). This CDR3 is 14 amino acids long. Germline CDR1 GTSNPN, CDR2 SVGIG (reference sequence). V gave up 5 bases and J gave up 0 bases, with 13 bases separating them.